There are a few counts of the clone carrying this T cell receptor beta chain. Its antigen is still unknown. This record comes from a study of fetal regulatory T cell absence and autoimmunity. As for the study in general: Without clinical diabetes, IPEX patients showed exocrine pancreas autoimmunity.

Findings and limits, study-wide: In IPEX syndrome, oligoclonal enrichment was read as supporting prenatal antigen-driven autoimmunity in the pancreas.

TCRdb keeps only in-frame clones here, not all; method: immunoSEQ multiplex PCR. The data hold 95,000 to 100,000 clones, with roughly 78% observed a single time. This sequence originates from a male donor with IPEX syndrome. Source material: pancreas tissue.

CDR3 in amino acids: CASATLGLAGSYEQYF. As DNA, the CDR3 is TGTGCCAGCGCTACCCTCGGACTAGCGGGGTCCTACGAGCAGTACTTC. The chain recombines TRBV27 with TRBJ2-7; TRBD2 matches at 12 bases. The CDR3 is made up of 16 amino acids. J lost 1 base, V lost 8 bases, and 9 bases had no gene match. CDR1 and CDR2 from the germline V gene are MNHEY and SMNVEV (reference sequence).